This passage covers 6 T cell receptor beta chains from one sample sequenced in a study of T cell responses to AZD1222 COVID-19 vaccine. Here immunoSEQ multiplex PCR was the method, and the copy in TCRdb shows in-frame clones only, minus some. The sample lists some 130,000 clones, approximately 80% occurring once. The material sequenced was peripheral blood, taken on day 0 of AZD1222 vaccination. Receptors originate from an adult in good health.

This chain links TRBV5-4 with TRBJ2-7; TRBD2 might be the D (5 bases). Trimming took 3 bases from V and 3 from J, leaving 10 bases between them. Germline lookup yields CDR1 SGHNT and CDR2 YYREEE (reference sequence). The CDR3 sequence is 13 residues long. The CDR3 nucleotides are TGTGCCAGCAGCTATATTGGAGGCTACGAGCAGTACTTC. Its protein is CASSYIGGYEQYF.

The rearrangement links TRBV24-1 to TRBJ1-4; D ambiguous. CDR3 size: 15 residues. Trimming took off 1 base at V and 8 bases at J, with 13 bases between the two ends. Germline V gene data show CDR1 as KGHDR and CDR2 as SFDVKD. CDR3 loop: CATSDLGVSGEKLFF. CDR3 DNA sequence: TGTGCCACCAGTGATTTAGGTGTATCCGGGGAAAAACTGTTTTTT.

The chain uses TRBV5-1 and TRBJ2-7, with TRBD1 identical over 7 bases. J lost 6 bases, V lost 4 bases, and 13 bases had no gene match. CDR1 SGHRS and CDR2 YFSETQ come from the germline V gene. The CDR3 has 15 residues. Here the CDR3 reads CASSTRDSPNSEQYF. CDR3 DNA sequence: TGCGCCAGCAGCACCCGGGACAGCCCAAACTCCGAGCAGTACTTC.

The chain uses TRBV5-4 and TRBJ1-1; no clear D gene. The V end was cut by 0 bases, the J end by 0 bases, with 12 bases between. The germline V gene encodes CDR1 SGHNT and CDR2 YYREEE (reference sequence). The CDR3 sequence is 16 residues long. CDR3 residues: CASSLGSGGLNTEAFF. The CDR3, as DNA: TGTGCCAGCAGCTTGGGCAGTGGTGGTCTGAACACTGAAGCTTTCTTT. Drawing the rest from reference TRBV5-4 and TRBJ1-1, the complete variable domain is ETGVTQSPTHLIKTRGQQVTLRCSSQSGHNTVSWYQQALGQGPQFIFQYYREEENGRGNFPPRFSGLQFPNYSSELNVNALELDDSALYLCASSLGSGGLNTEAFFGQGTRLTVV.

This clone was seen a handful of times. At one of its ends the junction is not consistent with the germline gene, which may arise from a read error. The chain combines TRBV30 with TRBJ1-6; D unresolved. The CDR3 is 12 residues long. Per the germline V gene, CDR1 is GTSNPN and CDR2 is SVGIG (reference sequence). The CDR3 spells CAWSVLSGRRDF. The CDR3 DNA sequence: TGTGCCTGGAGTGTACTCAGTGGCCGTCGGGACTTT. The variable domain in full, completed from reference TRBV30 and TRBJ1-6, reads SQTIHQWPATLVQPVGSPLSLECTVEGTSNPNLYWYRQAAGRGLQLLFYSVGIGQISSEVPQNLSASRPQDRQFILSSKKLLLSDSGFYLCAWSVLSGRRDFGNGTRLTVT.

The rearrangement uses TRBV6-5 and TRBJ1-5; D not certain. V lost 6 bases to trimming and J lost 0 bases, with 6 bases between them. Germline CDR1 and CDR2: MNHEY and SVGAGI. This CDR3 comprises 13 residues. CDR3 region: CASRDGSNQPQHF. CDR3 nucleotide sequence: TGTGCCAGCAGAGACGGTAGCAATCAGCCCCAGCATTTT.